The entry that follows covers one T cell receptor (beta chain) sequence. Its antigen remains unknown. This entry is derived from a study of response to subunit inactivated influenza vaccine. Study-wide results and limits: It was the authors' suggestion that each seasonal influenza vaccination recruits few new T cells.

The CDR3 contains 16 residues. After removal of 2 bases from V and 4 bases from J, the junction contained 7 bases not matched to a gene. CDR1 is KGHSH and CDR2 is LQKENI in the germline V gene. In TCRdb, the RT-PCR reads were re-called with MiXCR into one record per CDR3 protein. The data contain some 480,000 distinct CDR3 sequences, approximately 9.9% of them singletons. The material was PBMCs from blood, obtained roughly 46 days after vaccination. The clonotype was recovered from a man in his fifties or sixties who received an inactivated influenza vaccine. J is TRBJ1-1 and V is TRBV18; the match to TRBD1 covers 10 bases. CDR3 residues: CASSPRGQGTSTEAFF. The CDR3 coding sequence is TGTGCCAGCTCACCAAGGGGACAGGGGACGAGCACTGAAGCTTTCTTT.